Given below is one TCR beta chain in context. Germline V gene data show CDR1 as SNHLY and CDR2 as FYNNEI. With 5 bases removed from V and 5 bases from J, the gap between germline ends came to 21 bases. The CDR3 runs 16 residues. Per the authors' pipeline: Reference gene primer amplification gave estimated nucleated cell counts. The repertoire was sequenced with immunoSEQ multiplex PCR; TCRdb's copy has only in-frame clones and lacks some. The V and J calls and the clone size are those of that table, but D and trimming were determined from the DNA. The data show 120,000 to 150,000 clones, around 84% seen once. This specimen belongs to a study of blood T cell repertoires in COVID-19. Study-wide context: The United States, Italy and Spain supplied acute and convalescent COVID-19 samples. The cDNA or gDNA used as material had been derived from T cells, B-cell-depleted T cells, or PBMCs.

The genes are TRBV2 and TRBJ1-1; D possibly corresponds to TRBD1 (6 bases). Sequencing input: peripheral blood. This receptor was identified in a man aged 60-69 years with active or convalescent COVID-19. The CDR3 sequence is CASSYVVGRGGTEAFF. CDR3 nucleotides: TGTGCCAGCAGTTACGTGGTGGGCAGGGGTGGGACTGAAGCTTTCTTT.